Listed below are T cell receptor beta chains from one sample, sequenced in a study of cytomegalovirus exposure and HLA in healthy donors. Measured with immunoSEQ multiplex PCR; TCRdb has only the in-frame clones, and not every one. The table includes more than 90,000 clones, about 70% detected once. Sequencing input: PBMCs. The origin of the receptors is a man younger than 45 in good health and CMV-seropositive. Both conserved end residues are part of each CDR3. The D gene is left open where the match is weak. Clone size is stated in some rows and not others, as once, few, many or a class when expanded.

j_call clone_size v_call d_call cdr3_aa cdr3_nt
TRBJ1-2 NA TRBV29-1 TRBD1 CSVRTGGNYGYTF TGCAGCGTCCGAACAGGGGGTAACTATGGCTACACCTTC
TRBJ2-3 NA TRBV4-3 NA CASSQDPRGGMSDTQYF TGCGCCAGCAGCCAAGATCCTAGGGGGGGTATGTCAGATACGCAGTATTTT
TRBJ2-3 NA TRBV29-1 NA CSVGTRYTDTQYF TGCAGCGTTGGGACACGGTACACAGATACGCAGTATTTT
TRBJ1-1 NA TRBV7-9 NA CASSRRGDDTEAFF TGTGCCAGCAGCCGGAGGGGAGACGACACTGAAGCTTTCTTT
TRBJ1-1 NA TRBV18 NA CASSPRGGMNTEAFF TGTGCCAGCTCACCCCGGGGAGGGATGAACACTGAAGCTTTCTTT
TRBJ2-5 NA TRBV7-9 TRBD1 CASSLGDRGLQETQYF TGTGCCAGCAGCTTAGGGGACAGGGGACTTCAAGAGACCCAGTACTTC
TRBJ2-3 NA TRBV30 TRBD2 CAWSDSGLAGARDTQYF TGTGCCTGGAGTGACTCGGGACTAGCGGGGGCGAGAGATACGCAGTATTTT
TRBJ1-3 few TRBV4-1 NA CASSQTIQGVGSGNTIYF TGCGCCAGCAGCCAGACGATACAGGGAGTTGGCTCTGGAAACACCATATATTTT
TRBJ2-7 NA TRBV7-2 NA CASSLNRYEQYF TGTGCCAGCAGCTTAAATCGCTACGAGCAGTACTTC
TRBJ2-5 once TRBV19 TRBD1 CASSRTGVGLTQYF TGTGCCAGTTCACGGACAGGGGTAGGTTTGACCCAGTACTTC
TRBJ1-1 NA TRBV19 NA CASSIESGPLNTEAFF TGTGCCAGTAGTATAGAGTCAGGCCCCCTGAACACTGAAGCTTTCTTT
TRBJ2-3 NA TRBV15 TRBD2 CATSTLTSGTDTQYF TGTGCCACCAGCACCCTGACTAGCGGGACAGATACGCAGTATTTT
TRBJ2-7 NA TRBV6-5 NA CASTQGSSSYEQYF TGTGCCAGCACCCAGGGGTCCAGCTCCTACGAGCAGTACTTC